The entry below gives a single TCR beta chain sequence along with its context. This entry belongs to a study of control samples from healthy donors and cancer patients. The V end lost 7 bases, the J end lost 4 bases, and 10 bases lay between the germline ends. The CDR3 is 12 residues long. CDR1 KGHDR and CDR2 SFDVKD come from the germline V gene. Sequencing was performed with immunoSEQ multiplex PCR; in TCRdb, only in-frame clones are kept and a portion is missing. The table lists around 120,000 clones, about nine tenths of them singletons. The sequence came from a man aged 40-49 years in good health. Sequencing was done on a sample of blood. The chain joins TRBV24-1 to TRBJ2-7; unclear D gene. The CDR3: CATRRKKYEQYF. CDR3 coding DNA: TGTGCCACCAGGCGGAAAAAATACGAGCAGTACTTC.